The present entry profiles one T cell receptor beta chain with its context. Its cognate antigen is unknown. Trimming took off 1 base at V and 7 bases at J, with 11 bases between the two ends. CDR3 length equals 14 residues. In germline, CDR1 is LGHNA, CDR2 YSLEER. These data are taken from a study of lymphopenia after photon versus proton radiotherapy. Sequenced by immunoSEQ multiplex PCR; TCRdb stores in-frame clones only, minus some. The sample holds tens of thousands of clones, about 83% seen once. Study-wide results and limits: After lymphocyte nadir, photon-treated repertoires showed oligoclonal expansion, especially CD8+ Temra. Relative stability marked proton patients; photon patients lost diversity and naive cells.

This receptor was obtained from a woman aged 60-75 years with cholangiocarcinoma. Some clones in this sample may be carry-over from other donors' samples. The material sequenced was peripheral blood, taken from a patient treated with proton-based radiotherapy. V gene TRBV4-3 combines with J gene TRBJ1-5; D may be TRBD1 (5 bases). The CDR3 nucleotides are TGCGCCAGCAGCCAAGTAGTGCAGGGCCAGCCCCAGCATTTT. Translated, it gives CASSQVVQGQPQHF.